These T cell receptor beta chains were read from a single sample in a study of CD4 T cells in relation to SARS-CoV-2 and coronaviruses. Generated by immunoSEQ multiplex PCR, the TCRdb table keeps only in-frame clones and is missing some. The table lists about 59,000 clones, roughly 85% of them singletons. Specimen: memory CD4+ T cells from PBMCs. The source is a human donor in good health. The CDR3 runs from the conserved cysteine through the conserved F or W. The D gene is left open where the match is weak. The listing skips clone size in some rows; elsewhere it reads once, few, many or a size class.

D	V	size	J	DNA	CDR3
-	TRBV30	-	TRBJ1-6	TGTGCCTGGAGTGTAACCCGCCTGGGGGGAGGTAATTCACCCCTCCACTTT	CAWSVTRLGGGNSPLHF
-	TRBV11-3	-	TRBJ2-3	TGTGCCAGCAGCTCTATCCCCCAGACATATACGCAGTATTTT	CASSSIPQTYTQYF
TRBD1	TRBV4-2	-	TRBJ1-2	TGTGCCAGCAGCGAGATACAGGGGGCTGGCGGCTACACCTTC	CASSEIQGAGGYTF
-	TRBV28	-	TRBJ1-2	TGTGCCAGCACTCAGGGATCCTATGGCTACACCTTC	CASTQGSYGYTF
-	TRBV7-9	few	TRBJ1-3	TGTGCCAGCAGCTTAGCACCTGGGGCTGGAAACACCATATATTTT	CASSLAPGAGNTIYF
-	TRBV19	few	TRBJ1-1	TGTGCCAGTAGTAGGGACGTCGGGGACACTGAAGCTTTCTTT	CASSRDVGDTEAFF
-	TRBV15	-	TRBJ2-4	TGTGCCACCAGCCACCCAGGGGGGGCCAAAAACATTCAGTACTTC	CATSHPGGAKNIQYF
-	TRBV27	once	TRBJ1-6	TGTGCCAGCAGTTTATCGGCAGGTCTGAGCTCCTATAATTCACCCCTCCACTTT	CASSLSAGLSSYNSPLHF
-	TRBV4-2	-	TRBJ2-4	TGTGCCAGCAGCCAAGATCTGCAGACAACCAAAAACATTCAGTACTTC	CASSQDLQTTKNIQYF
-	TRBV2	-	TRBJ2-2	TGTGCCAGCAGTACTACTAGCCCCGGGGAGCTGTTTTTT	CASSTTSPGELFF
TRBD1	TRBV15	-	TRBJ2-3	TGTGCCACCAGCACCCTCCCCGGGACAGGGGGCACAGATACGCAGTATTTT	CATSTLPGTGGTDTQYF
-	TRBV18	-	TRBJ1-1	TGTGCCAGCTCACCGTTAGGAAGGAACACTGAAGCTTTCTTT	CASSPLGRNTEAFF
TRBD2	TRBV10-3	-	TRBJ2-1	TGTGCCATCAGTGATATTTGGACTAGCGGGAGGAATGAGCAGTTCTTC	CAISDIWTSGRNEQFF
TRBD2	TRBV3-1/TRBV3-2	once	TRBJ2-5	TGTGCCAGCAGCCAACCTAGCGGGACGCGGGAGACCCAGTACTTC	CASSQPSGTRETQYF
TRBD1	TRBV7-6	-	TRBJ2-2	TGTGCCAGCAGCGTCGGCAGGGGGCATTTTAACACCGGGGAGCTGTTTTTT	CASSVGRGHFNTGELFF
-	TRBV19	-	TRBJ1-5	TGTGCCAGTACCCCCGGGGACCGGGCCCAGCCCCAGCATTTT	CASTPGDRAQPQHF
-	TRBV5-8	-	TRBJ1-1	TGTGCCAGCAGCTTGGCCGTCAGCCCGAACACTGAAGCTTTCTTT	CASSLAVSPNTEAFF
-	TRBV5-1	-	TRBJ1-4	TGCGCCAGCAGCTTGTATGCAGGGCGAAATGAAAAACTGTTTTTT	CASSLYAGRNEKLFF
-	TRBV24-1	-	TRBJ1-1	TGTGCCACCAGTGATTCCAGGAAGAACACTGAAGCTTTCTTT	CATSDSRKNTEAFF
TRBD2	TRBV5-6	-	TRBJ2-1	TGTGCCAGCAGCAAACTGGGGGCTAGCGGGAGCTACAATGAGCAGTTCTTC	CASSKLGASGSYNEQFF
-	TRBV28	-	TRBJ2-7	TGTGCCAGCAGTTTGGCCCAGAGTTCCTACGAGCAGTACTTC	CASSLAQSSYEQYF
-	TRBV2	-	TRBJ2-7	TGTGCCAGCAGAAACCTCTACGAGCAGTACTTC	CASRNLYEQYF
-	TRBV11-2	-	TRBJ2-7	TGTGCCAGCAGCTTACAGACTGTAAGCTCCTACGAGCAGTACTTC	CASSLQTVSSYEQYF
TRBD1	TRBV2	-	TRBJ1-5	TGTGCCAGCAGAGGGAAGGGGGCGTCGGTCCAGCCCCAGCATTTT	CASRGKGASVQPQHF
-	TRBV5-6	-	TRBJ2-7	TGTGCCAGCAGCTTGGCAGGCCCCTTGGCCTACGAGCAGTACTTC	CASSLAGPLAYEQYF
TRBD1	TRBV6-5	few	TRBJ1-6	TGTGCCAGCAGTTACGGGGACAGGATGTATAATTCACCCCTCCACTTT	CASSYGDRMYNSPLHF
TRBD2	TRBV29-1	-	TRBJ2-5	TGCAGCGTTGGCGGACTAGCGGGCCTTCAAGAGACCCAGTACTTC	CSVGGLAGLQETQYF
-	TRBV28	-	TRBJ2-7	TGTGCCAGCTTCTCCCGGACGGCGTTATCCTACGAGCAGTACTTC	CASFSRTALSYEQYF
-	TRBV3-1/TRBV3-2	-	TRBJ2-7	TGTGCCAGCAGCCCGCAGACCACAGGGTCCGAGCAGTACTTC	CASSPQTTGSEQYF
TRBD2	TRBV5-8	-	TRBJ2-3	TGTGCCAGCAGCTTTGGCGGGAGAGGGGTTACGCAGTATTTT	CASSFGGRGVTQYF
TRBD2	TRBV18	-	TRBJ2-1	TGTGCCAGCTCACTGGCTACCGGGGGGAGCAATGAGCAGTTCTTC	CASSLATGGSNEQFF
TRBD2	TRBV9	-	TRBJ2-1	TGTGCCAGCAGCCCCAGCGGACTAGCGAATGGGTATGAGCAGTTCTTC	CASSPSGLANGYEQFF
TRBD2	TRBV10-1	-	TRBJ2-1	TGCGCCAGCAGTGAGGGCGGGAGGGCCTTGAATGAGCAGTTCTTC	CASSEGGRALNEQFF
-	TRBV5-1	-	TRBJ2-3	TGCGCCAGCAGCTTGAGGGGGGGAGGCACAGATACGCAGTATTTT	CASSLRGGGTDTQYF
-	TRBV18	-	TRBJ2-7	TGTGCCAGCTCTCGCTCAACAGGTGAACTCTACGAGCAGTACTTC	CASSRSTGELYEQYF
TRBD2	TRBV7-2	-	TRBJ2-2	TGTGCCAGCAGCTTAGTCGGGGGGGCCGGCACCGGGGAGCTGTTTTTT	CASSLVGGAGTGELFF